The entry below gives a single T cell receptor beta chain sequence along with its context. The antigen remains unidentified. Diagnosis of hyperthyroidism was new in patients aged 18 to 65, and its duration was under 2 months. Deletions cut 1 base from V and 0 bases from J, with 10 bases between. This CDR3 is 14 amino acids long. Germline CDR1 DFQATT, CDR2 SNEGSKA (reference sequence). This sample stems from a study of T cells in Graves' hyperthyroidism and ophthalmopathy. Study-level information: Peripheral blood samples were taken at initial diagnosis, prior to any treatment.

TCR beta CDR3 region amplification was performed from RNA transcripts. HTBI primers were employed in a first-round RT-PCR of the TCR CDR3. TCRdb analysed the multiplex PCR reads with MiXCR anew, one entry per CDR3 protein. The sample has 130,000 to 150,000 distinct CDR3 sequences, around 20% seen once; the top ten hold about two thirds. Regarding the study as a whole: Most thyroid-expanded clonotypes above 0.001 were also found in blood.

This chain uses TRBV20-1 with TRBJ2-7; D ambiguous. The clonotype comes from a woman in her forties or fifties with Graves' hyperthyroidism that later progressed to Graves' ophthalmopathy. Material for sequencing was blood. CDR3 sequence reads: CSARVWGSSYEQYF. The CDR3 region has the DNA TGCAGTGCTAGAGTCTGGGGAAGCTCCTACGAGCAGTACTTC.